The clone carrying this TCR beta chain was counted at least ten times. Antigen specificity is unknown. Individuals with ophthalmopathy presented a Clinical Activity Score of at least 3, a NOSPECS grade of at least 4 and a duration under 3 months. The authors took PBMCs from 8.5 to 10 ml fresh peripheral blood. The source of the sample is a study of T cells in Graves' hyperthyroidism and ophthalmopathy. Study results and caveats: Most thyroid-expanded clonotypes above 0.001 were also found in blood.

The TCR beta CDR3 regions underwent amplification using RNA transcripts as the source. TCR CDR3 underwent first-round RT-PCR with the HTBI primer set. TCRdb called the multiplex PCR reads again in MiXCR, with one record for every CDR3 protein. The table includes about 380,000 distinct CDR3 sequences, less than 20% detected once. This TCR was sampled from a man aged 18 to 30 with Graves' ophthalmopathy. Source material: blood.

In DNA form, the CDR3 reads TGTGCCAGCAGTTTAGTCAGGGACGAGCAGTACTTC. Protein sequence: CASSLVRDEQYF. V and J are TRBV12-3 or TRBV12-4 and TRBJ2-7; weak D call: TRBD1 (5 bases). CDR3 length: 12 residues. The V and J ends lost 1 base and 5 bases respectively, with 6 bases between them.